These 8 T cell receptor beta chains came from one sample sequenced in a study of spatial heterogeneity in lung cancer (dated by TCRdb to the late 2010s). Reading the label with the study, this specimen's time point is: sample taken at primary tumor resection. Libraries were built with 5' RACE. Sequencing was carried out with a NextSeq 500. TCRdb's own reprocessing of the public reads used fastp at Q25 and MiXCR and kept productive beta chains. Under each unique CDR3 protein, matching rows form one entry showing the most common genes and DNA. In this sample the table shows tens of thousands of distinct CDR3 sequences, approximately 12% of which occur a single time. Together, the top ten hold over 40% of the sample. Specimen: PBMCs, collected at surgery. The receptor set was obtained from a male donor with early-stage non-small cell lung cancer.

The chain is built from TRBV6-6 and TRBJ2-5, with TRBD2 matching over 15 bases. CDR3 length: 15 residues. The trim removed 9 bases at V and 3 bases at J, leaving 5 bases unmatched. Germline-derived CDR1 and CDR2 are MNHNY and SVGAGI (reference sequence). CDR3 in amino acids: CASRTSGGAEETQYF. The CDR3 region has the DNA TGTGCCAGTCGGACTAGCGGGGGGGCCGAAGAGACCCAGTACTTC.

In its sample, this clonotype was seen a few times. This chain connects TRBV9 to TRBJ1-3; TRBD1 matches at 9 bases. Germline CDR1 and CDR2: SGDLS and YYNGEE. CDR3 length equals 17 residues. J was trimmed by 1 base and V by 4 bases; bases with no gene match: 9. The DNA for the CDR3 is TGTGCCAGCAGCAAGGAGGACAGGGGAGGATCTGGAAACACCATATATTTT. It specifies CASSKEDRGGSGNTIYF.

The chain couples TRBV6-2 or TRBV6-3 to TRBJ1-2; D is ambiguous. Per germline, CDR1 MNHEY and CDR2 SVGEGT. V lost 0 bases to trimming and J lost 3 bases, with 11 bases between them. The CDR3 sequence is 15 residues long. The CDR3 region has the DNA TGTGCCAGCAGTTACTCAGTCCAGGACTACTATGGCTACACCTTC. This codes for CASSYSVQDYYGYTF.

This clonotype showed up many times. The chain employs TRBV6-5 and TRBJ1-2; 9 positions agree with TRBD1. The germline V gene encodes CDR1 MNHEY and CDR2 SVGAGI. This CDR3 comprises 13 residues. V shed 2 bases, J shed 8 bases, and the junction held 3 bases outside the gene matches. The CDR3 DNA reads as TGTGCCAGCAGTTACGGACAGGGGAACGGCTACACCTTC. The encoded protein is CASSYGQGNGYTF.

This clonotype has only a few counts. V and J are TRBV6-2 or TRBV6-3 and TRBJ2-2; D may be TRBD1 (6 bases). From germline, CDR1 is MNHEY and CDR2 SVGEGT. Trimming pared 5 bases from V and 6 bases from J, leaving 13 bases between. The CDR3 is 14 residues long. The CDR3 DNA is TGTGCCAGCAGTAACAACAGGGAACCCGGGGAGCTGTTTTTT. This translates into CASSNNREPGELFF.

This clonotype has ten or more counts. The V gene is TRBV6-2 or TRBV6-3, the J gene TRBJ2-2, with 9 bases identical to TRBD1. The junction had 6 bases not matched to a gene; V was cut back by 5 bases and J by 5 bases. This CDR3 contains 15 residues. Germline V gene data show CDR1 as MNHEY and CDR2 as SVGEGT. In DNA form, the CDR3 reads TGTGCCAGCAGTAAAGGACAGGGGAGTACCGGGGAGCTGTTTTTT. Residues: CASSKGQGSTGELFF.

CDR3 in DNA: TGCAGCGGGGGCGTTAGCTCCTACGAGCAGTACTTC. This translates into CSGGVSSYEQYF. The genes are TRBV29-1 and TRBJ2-7; maybe TRBD1 (5 bases). This CDR3 spans 12 amino acids. The germline CDR1 and CDR2 sequences are SQVTM and ANQGSEA. V was shortened by 7 bases and J by 0 bases, with 10 bases between the two germline ends.

This chain connects TRBV10-2 to TRBJ2-3; tentative D call: TRBD2 (7 bases). Deletions cut 4 bases from V and 5 bases from J, with 16 bases between. Germline assignment: CDR1 WSHSY and CDR2 SAAADI. This CDR3 has 15 amino acids. CDR3 amino acids: CASSARAGAGDTQYF. CDR3 nucleotide sequence: TGCGCCAGCAGTGCTAGGGCGGGGGCGGGAGATACGCAGTATTTT.